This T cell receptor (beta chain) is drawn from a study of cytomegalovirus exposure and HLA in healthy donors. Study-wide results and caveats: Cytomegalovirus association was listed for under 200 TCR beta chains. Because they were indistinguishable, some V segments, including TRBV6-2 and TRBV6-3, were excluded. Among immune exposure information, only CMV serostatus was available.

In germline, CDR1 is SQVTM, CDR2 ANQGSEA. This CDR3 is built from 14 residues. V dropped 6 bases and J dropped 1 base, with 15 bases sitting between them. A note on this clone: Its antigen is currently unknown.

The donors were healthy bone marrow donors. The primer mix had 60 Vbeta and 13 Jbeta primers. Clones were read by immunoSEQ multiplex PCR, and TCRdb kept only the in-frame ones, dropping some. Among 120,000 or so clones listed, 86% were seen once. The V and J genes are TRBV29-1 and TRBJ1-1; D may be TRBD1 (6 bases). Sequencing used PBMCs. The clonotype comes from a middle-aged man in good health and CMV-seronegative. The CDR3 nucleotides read TGCAGCGTAAAACAGGGTCTGGGGAACACTGAAGCTTTCTTT. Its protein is CSVKQGLGNTEAFF.